This TCR beta chain derives from a study of blood T cell repertoires in COVID-19. At the level of the study: From T cells, B-cell-depleted T cells, or PBMCs came the material, which was cDNA or gDNA.

Study processing details: Amplification of reference gene primers was used by the study to estimate nucleated cell counts. Clones were read by immunoSEQ multiplex PCR, and TCRdb kept only the in-frame ones, dropping some. Clonal size and the V and J genes are those of that table, whereas D and trimming came from the DNA. The data contain 270,000 or so clones, about 89% of them singletons. This study enrolled people aged about 18 to 100 from roughly 22 US geographic areas. Cohorts were based on clinical histories the participants reported. Germline V CDR1 and CDR2: SGHNT, YENEEA. This CDR3 comprises 14 residues. V shed 2 bases and J 2 bases; nucleotides not matched to a gene: 3.

The sample consisted of PBMCs or T cells enriched from blood (not recorded which). This sequence joins TRBV11-3 and TRBJ2-7; 7 nucleotides line up with TRBD2. The TCR originated in a woman aged 18-29 years who had recovered from COVID-19. The CDR3 loop is CASSLQRETYEQYF. In nucleotides, the CDR3 is TGTGCCAGCAGCTTACAGCGGGAAACCTACGAGCAGTACTTC.